This T cell receptor (beta chain) was found in a study of beta chain features in type 1 diabetes. Study-wide results and limits: In comparison with healthy donors, patients had naive, central memory and Treg TCRB repertoires that appeared more similar.

Sort purity for all populations was recorded as exceeding 98%. Since all of the isolated RNA was reverse transcribed, expressed TCRB transcripts were what got sequenced. The assay was immunoSEQ multiplex PCR, and TCRdb's table has in-frame clones only and misses some. The sample yields roughly 130,000 clones, approximately 9.2% seen once. From germline, CDR1 is MDHEN and CDR2 SYDVKM. The CDR3 length is 13 residues. The ends were cut back, 4 bases at V and 6 bases at J, with 9 bases in the middle. In regard to this clone: Antigen specificity is unknown.

Sequences were obtained from central memory CD4+ T cells from blood. The chain is built from TRBV28 and TRBJ2-2; tentatively, D is TRBD2 (5 bases). This TCR was sampled from a man aged 18-30 years in good health. DNA of the CDR3: TGTGCCAGCAGTTCGACCGGGGCCGGGGAGCTGTTTTTT. The encoded protein is CASSSTGAGELFF. The full variable domain, rest sourced from reference TRBV28 and TRBJ2-2, is DVKVTQSSRYLVKRTGEKVFLECVQDMDHENMFWYRQDPGLGLRLIYFSYDVKMKEKGDIPEGYSVSREKKERFSLILESASTNQTSMYLCASSSTGAGELFFGEGSRLTVL.